Each of the 24 T cell receptor beta chains below was sequenced from the same sample in a study of blood T cell repertoires in COVID-19. Assay: immunoSEQ multiplex PCR; the TCRdb copy retains only in-frame clones and omits some. The data show roughly 300,000 clones, 85% to 90% seen once. Sequencing was done on a sample of peripheral blood. Receptor source: a human donor in a cohort sampled during active COVID-19.

This sequence joins TRBV7-9 and TRBJ2-1; 13 nucleotides agree with TRBD2. Trimming took 5 bases from V and 7 from J; bases not matched to a gene: 5. The CDR3 is 15 residues long. Germline V gene lookup returns CDR1 SEHNR and CDR2 FQNEAQ (reference sequence). CDR3: CASSPRLAGGNEQFF. The DNA for the CDR3 is TGTGCCAGCAGCCCGAGACTAGCGGGAGGTAATGAGCAGTTCTTC.

The chain recombines TRBV3-1 (or the pseudogene TRBV3-2) with TRBJ2-1, with 8 nucleotides matching TRBD2. V lost 6 bases, J lost 8 bases, and 12 bases stayed unmatched. The CDR3 runs 15 residues. Germline V gives CDR1 LGHDT, CDR2 YNNKEL (reference sequence). The CDR3 region has the DNA TGTGCCAGCAGTCGGGGGGGGCCTACAGTGGATGAGCAGTTCTTC. Protein product: CASSRGGPTVDEQFF.

In this sample, this clone turned up once. The J gene is TRBJ2-1, the V gene TRBV7-9, with 13 bases matching TRBD2. V lost 5 bases and J lost 3; bases outside the gene matches: 4. Germline V gene lookup returns CDR1 SEHNR and CDR2 FQNEAQ (reference sequence). There are 16 residues in the CDR3. The CDR3 DNA reads TGTGCCAGCAGCCCCAGACTAGCGGGGGGCTACAATGAGCAGTTCTTC. Translation: CASSPRLAGGYNEQFF.

This rearrangement joins TRBV7-8 to TRBJ2-3, with TRBD2 as a possible D gene (6 bases). V lost 6 bases, J lost 0 bases, and 10 bases lay in between. This CDR3 has 14 residues. Per the germline V gene, CDR1 is SGHVS and CDR2 is FQNEAQ. CDR3 region: CASRQSGSTDTQYF. DNA for the CDR3: TGTGCCAGCAGGCAGAGCGGGAGCACAGATACGCAGTATTTT.

The rearrangement uses TRBV19 and TRBJ2-3; possibly TRBD1 for D (6 bases). Trimming cost V 4 bases and J 2 bases, with 16 bases left between them. The germline V gene encodes CDR1 LNHDA and CDR2 SQIVND (reference sequence). This CDR3 contains 16 residues. CDR3 sequence reads: CASSTLGQLSTDTQYF. The CDR3 DNA reads TGTGCCAGTAGTACTCTCGGACAGCTCTCCACAGATACGCAGTATTTT.

The chain has TRBV18 and TRBJ2-7; D not resolved. Trimming took 3 bases from V and 3 from J, leaving 9 bases between them. The CDR3 is made up of 13 amino acids. CDR1 and CDR2 from the germline V gene are KGHSH and LQKENI. The CDR3 bases are TGTGCCAGCTCACCTAACAGTCTCTACGAGCAGTACTTC. This sequence encodes CASSPNSLYEQYF.

The table lists this clone with a count of one. The chain is built from TRBV2 and TRBJ2-3; possible D gene TRBD2, 6 bases. Trimming removed 7 bases from V and 2 bases from J, with 16 bases in between. The CDR3 sequence is 15 residues long. CDR1 and CDR2 from the germline V gene are SNHLY and FYNNEI. DNA of the CDR3: TGTGCCAGCAAACGTTATGCGGGACCCACAGATACGCAGTATTTT. Protein: CASKRYAGPTDTQYF. Filled out from reference TRBV2 and TRBJ2-3, the complete variable domain reads EPEVTQTPSHQVTQMGQEVILRCVPISNHLYFYWYRQILGQKVEFLVSFYNNEISEKSEIFDDQFSVERPDGSNFTLKIRSTKLEDSAMYFCASKRYAGPTDTQYFGPGTRLTVL.

CDR3 loop: CAWSLHDFYEQYF. The CDR3 DNA sequence: TGTGCCTGGAGTTTGCACGACTTTTACGAGCAGTACTTC. This chain connects TRBV30 to TRBJ2-7; D gene ambiguous. Germline assignment: CDR1 GTSNPN and CDR2 SVGIG (reference sequence). This CDR3 region has 13 residues. The V and J ends lost 2 bases and 4 bases respectively, with 12 bases between them.

This clone was picked up a small number of times. The CDR3, as DNA: TGTGCCAGCTCCCTCAAGACAGGTCCCGGGGAGCTGTTTTTT. Its translation: CASSLKTGPGELFF. The V call is TRBV18, the J call TRBJ2-2, with D maybe TRBD1 (6 bases). The CDR3 covers 14 residues. Germline CDR1 KGHSH, CDR2 LQKENI. V lost 6 bases and J lost 6, with 14 bases in between.

The chain is built from TRBV11-2 and TRBJ2-7, with TRBD2 matching over 10 bases. Germline trimming cut 6 bases from V and 5 bases from J; bases unmatched to any gene: 7. The CDR3 loop spans 14 amino acids. The germline V gene encodes CDR1 SGHAT and CDR2 FQNNGV. Here the CDR3 DNA reads TGTGCCAGCAGTCCAACTAGCGGGATCAACGAGCAGTACTTC. Translating it yields CASSPTSGINEQYF.

V and J are TRBV19 and TRBJ2-7; no clear D. The CDR3 consists of 15 residues. Trimming removed 3 bases from V and 0 bases from J, with 12 bases in between. Germline-derived CDR1 and CDR2 are LNHDA and SQIVND (reference sequence). CDR3: CASSILPGNSYEQYF. CDR3 nucleotides: TGTGCCAGTAGTATTCTGCCCGGTAACTCCTACGAGCAGTACTTC.

This clone occurred a few times. The DNA for the CDR3 is TGTGCCAGCAGTTTTCAGAAGAACACTGAAGCTTTCTTT. Encoded protein: CASSFQKNTEAFF. The chain is built from TRBV6-5 and TRBJ1-1; D not certain. Per germline, CDR1 MNHEY and CDR2 SVGAGI. This CDR3 has 13 amino acids. V was shortened by 4 bases and J by 1 base, with 7 bases between the two germline ends.

J is TRBJ2-2 and V is TRBV6-5, with no clear D. Trimming pared 2 bases from V and 3 bases from J, leaving 4 bases between. Germline V gene lookup returns CDR1 MNHEY and CDR2 SVGAGI. CDR3 length: 13 residues. This CDR3 is CASSYRYTGELFF. CDR3 DNA: TGTGCCAGCAGTTACCGGTACACCGGGGAGCTGTTTTTT.

The chain combines TRBV5-6 with TRBJ1-1; D unclear. CDR3 length equals 14 residues. The germline V gene has CDR1 SGHDT and CDR2 YYEEEE. V was shortened by 1 base and J by 0 bases, with 7 bases between the two germline ends. CDR3 nucleotide sequence: TGTGCCAGCAGCTTGCCGGGAGTGAACACTGAAGCTTTCTTT. It specifies CASSLPGVNTEAFF.

The chain recombines TRBV18 with TRBJ2-5; D is unclear. The length of the CDR3 is 13 residues. The V gene's germline CDR1 is KGHSH and CDR2 LQKENI. Trimming shortened V by 5 bases and J by 3 bases, and 10 bases separated the two germline ends. This chain's CDR3 is CASSSNSEETQYF. CDR3 DNA sequence: TGTGCCAGCTCATCGAACAGTGAAGAGACCCAGTACTTC.

CDR3 sequence (DNA): TGCGCCAGCAGCCACAGAACGACCGGGAGGGAAGGGATTAATGAAAAACTGTTTTTT. It is translated as CASSHRTTGREGINEKLFF. The chain couples TRBV4-1 to TRBJ1-4, with D unclear. The CDR3 is 19 residues long. The V and J ends lost 3 bases and 4 bases respectively, with 24 bases between them. Germline CDR1 MGHRA, CDR2 YSYEKL.

J is TRBJ2-7 and V is TRBV7-2; D ambiguous. The V end was cut by 4 bases, the J end by 6 bases, with 16 bases between. This CDR3 region has 14 residues. Looked up from germline, CDR1 is SGHTA and CDR2 is FQGNSA. CDR3 sequence reads: CASSSRLASAEQYF. Here the CDR3 DNA reads TGTGCCAGCAGCTCCCGACTCGCGTCAGCCGAGCAGTACTTC. Looking up the rest from reference TRBV7-2 and TRBJ2-7 gives the full variable domain: GAGVSQSPSNKVTEKGKDVELRCDPISGHTALYWYRQSLGQGLEFLIYFQGNSAPDKSGLPSDRFSAERTGGSVSTLTIQRTQQEDSAVYLCASSSRLASAEQYFGPGTRLTVT.

J is TRBJ2-6 and V is TRBV19; 8 bases agree with TRBD1. The CDR3 consists of 17 residues. V lost 5 bases and J lost 2; bases outside the gene matches: 8. Germline V lookup: CDR1 LNHDA, CDR2 SQIVND (reference sequence). The CDR3 bases are TGTGCCAGTAGTTCGTATTCAGGGGGCCCTGGGGCCAACGTCCTGACTTTC. This codes for CASSSYSGGPGANVLTF.

The chain couples TRBV11-2 to TRBJ2-7; the match to TRBD2 covers 11 bases. The V gene end was trimmed by 1 base and the J gene end by 5 bases; junction bases not matched to a gene: 7. Germline CDR1 SGHAT, CDR2 FQNNGV. The CDR3 is 16 residues long. As DNA, the CDR3 is TGTGCCAGCAGCTTAGTAGTAGCGGGAGGGTTGGACGAGCAGTACTTC. It codes for CASSLVVAGGLDEQYF.

The V and J genes are TRBV18 and TRBJ2-1; 8 bases match TRBD1. Germline V gives CDR1 KGHSH, CDR2 LQKENI. CDR3 length equals 13 residues. V dropped 4 bases and J dropped 8; count of bases not matched to a gene: 4. The CDR3 DNA reads as TGTGCCAGCTCACTGGACAGGGCCGATGAGCAGTTCTTC. Amino acids: CASSLDRADEQFF.

The chain carries TRBV19 and TRBJ2-5, with 7 nucleotides matching TRBD1. The length of the CDR3 is 15 residues. The trim removed 3 bases at V and 5 bases at J, leaving 9 bases unmatched. Germline-derived CDR1 and CDR2 are LNHDA and SQIVND (reference sequence). CDR3 amino acids: CASSMVTGSWETQYF. The CDR3 nucleotides are TGTGCCAGTAGTATGGTGACAGGGAGTTGGGAGACCCAGTACTTC. The full variable domain, with the rest looked up from reference TRBV19 and TRBJ2-5, is DGGITQSPKYLFRKEGQNVTLSCEQNLNHDAMYWYRQDPGQGLRLIYYSQIVNDFQKGDIAEGYSVSREKKESFPLTVTSAQKNPTAFYLCASSMVTGSWETQYFGPGTRLLVL.

The V gene is TRBV21-1, the J gene TRBJ2-5; the table gives TRBD2 as D, unverified against the DNA. TRBV21-1 is a known pseudogene. This CDR3 is built from 11 residues. This CDR3 is CASTRVETQYF. CDR3 nucleotide sequence: TGTGCCAGCACTCGAGTAGAGACCCAGTACTTC.

This sequence joins TRBV10-3 and TRBJ1-1, with a weak D call TRBD1 (5 bases). Germline CDR1 and CDR2: ENHRY and SYGVKD. CDR3 length equals 15 residues. V was trimmed by 0 bases and J by 5 bases, leaving 13 bases between them. The CDR3 spells CAISESPQGLTEAFF. Here the CDR3 DNA reads TGTGCCATCAGTGAGTCGCCGCAGGGTTTAACTGAAGCTTTCTTT.

This chain joins TRBV12-3 or TRBV12-4 and TRBJ1-4, with a possible D match to TRBD1 (5 bases). This CDR3 region has 12 residues. With 5 bases removed from V and 14 bases from J, the gap between germline ends came to 15 bases. The CDR3 reads CASSPGGVALFF. DNA of the CDR3: TGTGCCAGCAGTCCCGGGGGAGTAGCGCTGTTTTTT.